This T cell receptor (beta chain) was found in a study of T-cell reconstitution after alpha-beta-depleted transplantation in children. The CDR3 is made up of 14 amino acids. The germline CDR1 and CDR2 sequences are DFQATT and SNEGSKA (reference sequence). Trimming shortened V by 1 base and J by 2 bases, and 12 bases separated the two germline ends. This clonotype was counted at least ten times. Molecular barcoding with unique molecular identifiers was used for the TCRbeta library. MiXCR, run by TCRdb on the PCR reads, gives a single entry per CDR3 protein. This repertoire shows roughly 610,000 distinct CDR3 sequences, under 12% found once; its top ten account for about 4.2%.

This chain links TRBV20-1 with TRBJ2-7; D is possibly TRBD2 (6 bases). The sequencing used PBMCs from the stem cell graft donor, collected from the stem cell graft. The clonotype was recovered from a human donor who donated a stem cell graft to a child with acute myeloid leukemia. In DNA, the CDR3 is TGCAGTGCTAGAGGTAGCGGTACCACCTACGAGCAGTACTTC. It translates to CSARGSGTTYEQYF.